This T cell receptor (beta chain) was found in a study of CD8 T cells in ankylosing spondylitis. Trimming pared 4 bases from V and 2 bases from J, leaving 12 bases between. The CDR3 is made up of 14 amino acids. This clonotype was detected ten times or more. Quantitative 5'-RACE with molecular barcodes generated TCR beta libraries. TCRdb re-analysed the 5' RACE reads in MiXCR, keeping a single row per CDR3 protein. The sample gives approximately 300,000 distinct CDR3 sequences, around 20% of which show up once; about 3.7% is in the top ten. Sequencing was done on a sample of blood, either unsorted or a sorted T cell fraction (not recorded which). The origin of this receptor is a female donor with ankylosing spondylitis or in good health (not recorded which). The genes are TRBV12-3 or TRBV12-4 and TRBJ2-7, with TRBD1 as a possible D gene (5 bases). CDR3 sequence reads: CASSSDSKTYEQYF. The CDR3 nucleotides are TGTGCCAGCAGTTCCGACAGTAAGACCTACGAGCAGTACTTC.